This note documents a single T cell receptor (beta chain) sequence. The sample is drawn from a study of blood T cell repertoires in COVID-19. V trimming: 4 bases; J trimming: 4 bases; junction bases outside the gene matches: 8. Germline CDR1 reads KGHDR; CDR2 reads SFDVKD. This CDR3 has 16 amino acids. Method: immunoSEQ multiplex PCR; TCRdb's copy keeps in-frame clones and lacks some. Of about 170,000 clones listed, over 75% are singletons. The clonotype was recovered from a man aged 55 to 70 who had recovered from COVID-19. What was sequenced was peripheral blood. The chain combines TRBV24-1 with TRBJ1-5; TRBD1 agrees at 8 bases. The CDR3 protein is CATSETGVRGNQPQHF. The CDR3 DNA follows: TGTGCCACCAGTGAGACAGGGGTCCGTGGAAATCAGCCCCAGCATTTT.